The entry below describes one T cell receptor (beta chain). What this receptor recognizes is not known. Base qualities are not provided; no much larger clone lies one nucleotide away. The immunoSEQ Assay, a bias-controlled multiplex PCR, was used to amplify TCRbeta CDR3 regions from genomic DNA. The authors' analysis ran thus. Nucleated cell counts per sample were estimated from amplification of reference gene primers within the assay. Sequence reads were collapsed and filtered to measure the absolute abundance of every unique TCRbeta CDR3 rearrangement. For each sample, productive Simpson clonality was calculated as the square root of Simpson's diversity index over productive rearrangements. TCRdb mirrors the immuneACCESS table, restricted to in-frame sequences. Some clones are absent from its copies; in checked studies, under half trace to an unresolved V gene, and the reason for the others is unknown. The DNA gave D and trimming, while V, J and clone size come from that table. This sample lists more than 65,000 clones; 60% to 75% were detected once. Jointly, the top ten make up 35% of the sample.

These data are taken from a study of blood T cell repertoires in COVID-19 (dated by TCRdb to the early 2020s). Context from the whole study: Collaborator samples came from the United States, Italy and Spain and covered acute and convalescent phases of COVID-19. The prospective study material was composed of cDNA or gDNA derived from T cells, B-cell-depleted T cells, or PBMCs. Sample metadata almost always included a de-identified subject ID, COVID-19 status, age in years and sex. Subjects who had been exposed to COVID-19, were actively infected with it, or had recovered from it provided the deeply sampled blood TCRbeta repertoires that made up the dataset. Where available, HLA class I and class II types were taken from metadata supplied by the sample provider and were not determined by assay-based typing. The samples were drawn from the first 160 participants of the ongoing ImmuneRACE study and from some 1,300 subjects provided by 6 global collaborators. A freely available public database, intended as a resource for researchers studying the immune response to SARS-CoV-2, is where the repertoires were released.

Results and caveats for the whole study, not just this receptor: The quantity of clinical and demographic metadata differed by source and by participant and was supplied without curation.

The cysteine opens and the phenylalanine closes a CDR3 of 15 amino acids. Just CDR3 DNA is preserved here, 45 bases in frame from base 1. CDR1 and CDR2 (ENHRY, SYGVKD) derive from the germline V gene. Trimming at the junction amounts to 7 bases on V and 7 bases on J, and the germline ends lie 20 bases apart. Each collaborating institution followed its own protocols to collect whole blood in K2EDTA tubes. For TCRbeta analysis, collaborator samples were shipped as frozen whole blood, as isolated PBMCs, or as DNA extracted from either sample type. Sequencing used peripheral blood. The sequence derives from a woman between 65 and 79 years old with acute or convalescent COVID-19. The rearrangement joined TRBV10-3 to TRBJ2-1; 6 matching bases give a weak D call of TRBD2. The DNA sequence is given as TGTGCCATCACCCCAAGGAGAACTAGCTTGAATGAGCAGTTCTTC. The resulting protein is CAITPRRTSLNEQFF.